The clone carrying this TCR beta chain was seen many times. Its matching antigen is unknown. V was clipped by 8 bases and J by 0 bases; unmatched bases: 7. Per the germline V gene, CDR1 is MNHGY and CDR2 is SAAAGT. The CDR3 loop spans 15 amino acids. Individual cDNA molecules were tagged with unique molecular identifiers. MiXCR, applied by TCRdb to the 5' RACE reads, yields one record per CDR3 protein. The sample includes more than 45,000 distinct CDR3 sequences, 10% to 15% of them seen just once. The data originate from a study of early T cells in non-severe SARS-CoV-2 infection. Study overall: The input, bulk RNA from unsorted whole blood, was sequenced, and chains were unpaired.

Study-wide results and limits: A preference for anti-spike CD8 responses marked VDJdb matching, which missed private and CD4 specificities.

The receptor was derived from an adult who was a healthcare worker with PCR-confirmed SARS-CoV-2 infection or an uninfected control (not recorded which). Sequenced sample: whole blood. The chain links TRBV6-8 to TRBJ2-7; 10 bases are shared with TRBD2. The CDR3 is CASRFLAGVSYEQYF. In DNA form, the CDR3 reads TGTGCCAGCCGGTTTCTAGCGGGAGTCTCCTACGAGCAGTACTTC.